This T cell receptor (beta chain) was sequenced for a study of radiotherapy plus CTLA-4 blockade in lung cancer. General study results and limits: TCR clones of tumor origin grew in blood after radiotherapy plus ipilimumab.

As to this clone: The antigen remains unidentified.

Data came from immunoSEQ multiplex PCR; TCRdb stores just in-frame clones and leaves some out. Altogether 70,000 to 95,000 clones are present, roughly four fifths being singletons, with the ten largest covering less than 15%. Focal radiation and CTLA-4 blockade (ipilimumab) were tested in chemo-refractory metastatic non-small-cell lung cancer patients. In germline, CDR1 is KGHSH, CDR2 LQKENI. The CDR3 loop spans 17 amino acids. V shed 5 bases and J shed 1 base, with 18 bases lying between them. The starting material was peripheral blood, obtained from a patient treated with radiotherapy plus ipilimumab. The TCR was taken from a human donor with non-small cell lung cancer that progressed on radiotherapy plus ipilimumab. The V and J genes are TRBV18 and TRBJ1-3, with a possible D match to TRBD1 (5 bases). The CDR3: CASSGIPGTASGNTIYF. DNA for the CDR3: TGTGCCAGCTCAGGGATTCCCGGGACCGCGTCTGGAAACACCATATATTTT.